This entry describes one TCR beta chain. Its antigen is not known. Trimming took 0 bases from V and 5 from J, leaving 14 bases between them. CDR1 is DFQATT, CDR2 SNEGSKA, per germline (reference sequence). CDR3 length equals 15 residues. This specimen belongs to a study of blood T cells in healthy people across ages. Study findings and constraints: Both naive CD4+ cell counts and diversity were greater in long-lived donors than in aged donors.

Combining a sample-barcoded 5' primer with a J-beta primer mix, a second PCR ran for roughly 7 to 12 cycles. TCRdb re-analysed the 5' RACE reads in MiXCR, keeping a single row per CDR3 protein. Among 1.5 million or so distinct CDR3 sequences listed, 35% to 45% were seen once. The receptor's source is a woman under 30 in good health. This chain uses TRBV20-1 with TRBJ2-1, with TRBD2 as a possible D gene (6 bases). The source material was blood. The CDR3 sequence is CSARDGGKVDNEQFF. In DNA form, the CDR3 reads TGCAGTGCTAGAGATGGCGGGAAAGTGGACAATGAGCAGTTCTTC.